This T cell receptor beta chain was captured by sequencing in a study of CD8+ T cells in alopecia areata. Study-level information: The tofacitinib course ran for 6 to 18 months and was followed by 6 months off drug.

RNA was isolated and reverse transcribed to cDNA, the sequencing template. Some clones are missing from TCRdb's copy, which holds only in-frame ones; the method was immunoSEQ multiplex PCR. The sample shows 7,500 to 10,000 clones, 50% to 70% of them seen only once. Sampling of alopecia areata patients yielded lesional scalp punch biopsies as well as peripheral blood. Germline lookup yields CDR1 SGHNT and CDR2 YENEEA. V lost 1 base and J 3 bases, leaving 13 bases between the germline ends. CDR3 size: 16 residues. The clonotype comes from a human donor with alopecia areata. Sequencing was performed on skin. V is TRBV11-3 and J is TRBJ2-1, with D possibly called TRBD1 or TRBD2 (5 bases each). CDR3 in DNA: TGTGCCAGCAGCTTAGGAGGGGTTCGAGGCTACAATGAGCAGTTCTTC. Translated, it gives CASSLGGVRGYNEQFF. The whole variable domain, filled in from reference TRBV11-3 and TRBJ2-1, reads EAGVVQSPRYKIIEKKQPVAFWCNPISGHNTLYWYLQNLGQGPELLIRYENEEAVDDSQLPKDRFSAERLKGVDSTLKIQPAELGDSAVYLCASSLGGVRGYNEQFFGPGTRLTVL.